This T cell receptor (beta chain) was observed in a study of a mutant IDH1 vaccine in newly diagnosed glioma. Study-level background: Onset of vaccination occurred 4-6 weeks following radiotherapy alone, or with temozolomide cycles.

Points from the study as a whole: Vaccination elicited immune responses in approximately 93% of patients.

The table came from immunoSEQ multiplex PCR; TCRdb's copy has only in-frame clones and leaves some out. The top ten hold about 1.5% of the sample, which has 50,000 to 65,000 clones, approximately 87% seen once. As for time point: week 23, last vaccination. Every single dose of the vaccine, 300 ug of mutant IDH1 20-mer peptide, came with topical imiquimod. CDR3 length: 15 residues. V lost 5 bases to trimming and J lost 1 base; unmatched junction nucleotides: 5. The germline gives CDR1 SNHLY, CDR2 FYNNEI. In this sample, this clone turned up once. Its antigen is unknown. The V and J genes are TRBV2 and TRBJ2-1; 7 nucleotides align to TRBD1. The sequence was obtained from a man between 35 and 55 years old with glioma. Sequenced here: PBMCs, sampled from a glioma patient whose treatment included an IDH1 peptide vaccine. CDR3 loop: CASSQQGWSYNEQFF. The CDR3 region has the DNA TGTGCCAGCAGTCAACAGGGGTGGTCCTACAATGAGCAGTTCTTC.